This T cell receptor beta chain appears in the sequencing data of a study of graft-versus-host responses after intestinal transplantation (dated by TCRdb to 2020 to 2022). Background for the entire study: The transplants that recipients received were multivisceral, liver-intestinal, or isolated intestinal. All recipients received anti-thymocyte globulin induction followed by maintenance tacrolimus and steroids for approximately 3 years. Graft-versus-host and host-versus-graft alloreactive T cell clones were tracked in the graft, circulation and bone marrow after intestinal transplantation using bulk TCR-beta CDR3 sequencing. Alloreactive clones were identified by sequencing pre-transplant mixed lymphocyte reaction products and comparing these products with unstimulated pre-transplant donor and recipient T cells. The cohort enrolled about two dozen intestinal transplant recipients including one retransplant, and a few patients lacking pretransplant specimens were excluded. Donor T cell macrochimerism was defined as a peak of at least 4% donor T cells among recipient peripheral blood mononuclear cells. Rather than going through the commercial service, samples from a few later patients were sequenced in-house on an Illumina MiSeq and processed with MiXCR. Broader findings and caveats from the paper: The conclusions were limited by the relatively low number and heterogeneity of the intestinal transplant patients. High GvH to HvG T cell clonal ratios were observed in the allografts of patients with donor T cell macrochimerism. GvH clones were detected in recipient bone marrow, and some appeared earlier in ileal mucosa or blood, consistent with an intestinal mucosal origin. Early after transplant, peak levels of circulating GvH clones were associated with declines in HvG clones.

Its CDR3 holds 14 amino acids, cysteine through phenylalanine. Only the CDR3 region is kept as DNA, spanning 42 bases read in frame from base 1. The CDR1 and CDR2 encoded by the germline V gene are SGHDT and YYEEEE. The library was made by the immunoSEQ multiplex PCR assay. For most patients, genomic DNA was isolated with the Qiagen DNeasy Blood and Tissue Kit and shipped frozen to Adaptive Biotechnologies for TCR sequencing. For most patients, genomic DNA was subjected to high-throughput TCR-beta CDR3 sequencing by Adaptive Biotechnologies. The study's own analysis went as follows. TCR sequencing data were retrieved from Adaptive's ImmunoSEQ software for 18 patients, whereas three other patients were processed with MiXCR and VDJtools. CD4 versus CD8 sorting errors were corrected by removing sequences found in both subsets at a frequency ratio below 5:1. Because the origin of CDR3 nucleotide sequences shared between donor and recipient could not be assigned, those sequences were removed. At least 2-fold expansion over unstimulated cells and a minimum CFSE-low frequency of 0.002% (template counts) or 0.001% (read counts) were required for clones to be classified as alloreactive. Clones were considered mappable if detected in sequenced pre-transplant spleen, lymph node, or MLR CFSE-low populations of the donor or recipient. The cumulative frequency of alloreactive clones was calculated as a percentage of all sequences, weighted by copy number. Drawn from immuneACCESS, this table holds only the in-frame rearrangements with V and J called that TCRdb kept. Clones are partly lost; checked studies trace under half to an unresolved V gene and leave the rest unexplained. That table furnishes V, J and clone size, whereas the DNA furnished D and trimming. The sample has some 88,000 clones on record, approximately 94% of them singletons. The ten top clones hold 2% of the sample.

As for this clone: Its antigen is currently not known. Compared with germline, one end of the junction differs, possibly owing to a read error.

The time point tag for this specimen amounts to: cells obtained before transplantation from donor or recipient. CD3+CD4+ and CD3+CD8+ populations were FACS-sorted from unstimulated pre-transplant donor and recipient cells taken from spleen or lymph nodes. Sequenced here: unstimulated CD8+ T cells sorted from spleen or lymph node cells, sampled before intestinal transplant. Recombination linked TRBV5-6 to TRBJ2-7; the D segment could be TRBD2, given 7 matching bases. The sequence was collected from a human donor who received an intestinal transplant. The CDR3 region reads CASREAGQLYGQYF. The DNA sequence is TGTGCCAGCCGGGAAGCGGGACAACTCTACGGGCAGTACTTC.